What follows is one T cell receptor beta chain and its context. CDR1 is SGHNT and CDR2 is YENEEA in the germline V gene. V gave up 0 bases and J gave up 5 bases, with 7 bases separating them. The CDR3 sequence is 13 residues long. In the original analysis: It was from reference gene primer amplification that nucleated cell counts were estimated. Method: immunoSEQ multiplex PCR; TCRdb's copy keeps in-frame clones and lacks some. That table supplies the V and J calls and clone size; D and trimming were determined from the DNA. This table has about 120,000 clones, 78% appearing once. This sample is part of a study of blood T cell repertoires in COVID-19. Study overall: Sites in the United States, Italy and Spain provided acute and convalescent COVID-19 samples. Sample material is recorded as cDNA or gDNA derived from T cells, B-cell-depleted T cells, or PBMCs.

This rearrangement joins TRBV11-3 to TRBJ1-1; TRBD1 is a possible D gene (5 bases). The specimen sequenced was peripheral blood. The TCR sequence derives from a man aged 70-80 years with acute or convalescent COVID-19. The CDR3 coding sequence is TGTGCCAGCAGCTTAGAGGGGCGAACTGAAGCTTTCTTT. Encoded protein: CASSLEGRTEAFF.